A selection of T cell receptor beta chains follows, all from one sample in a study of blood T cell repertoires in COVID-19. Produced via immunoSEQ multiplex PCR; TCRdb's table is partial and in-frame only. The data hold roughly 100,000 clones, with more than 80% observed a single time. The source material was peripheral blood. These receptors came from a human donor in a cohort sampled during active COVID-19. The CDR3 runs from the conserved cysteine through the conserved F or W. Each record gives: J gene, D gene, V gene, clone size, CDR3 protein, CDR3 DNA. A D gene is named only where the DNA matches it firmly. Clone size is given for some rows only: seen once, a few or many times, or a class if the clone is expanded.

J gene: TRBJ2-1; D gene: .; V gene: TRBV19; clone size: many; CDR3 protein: CASSITGSYNEQFF; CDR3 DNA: TGTGCCAGTAGTATCACGGGCTCCTACAATGAGCAGTTCTTC
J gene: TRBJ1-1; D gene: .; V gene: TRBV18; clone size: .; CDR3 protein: CASSPQGSNTEAFF; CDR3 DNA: TGTGCCAGCTCACCACAGGGGTCGAACACTGAAGCTTTCTTT
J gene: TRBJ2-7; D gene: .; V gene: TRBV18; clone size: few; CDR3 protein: CASSPQSGSYEQYF; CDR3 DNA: TGTGCCAGCTCACCCCAATCGGGGTCCTACGAGCAGTACTTC
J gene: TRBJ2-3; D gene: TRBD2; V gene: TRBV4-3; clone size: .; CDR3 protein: CASSQDASGGVVDTQYF; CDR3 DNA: TGCGCCAGCAGCCAAGATGCTAGCGGGGGGGTGGTAGATACGCAGTATTTT
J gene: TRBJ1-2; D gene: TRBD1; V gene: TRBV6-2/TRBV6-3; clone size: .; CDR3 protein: CASSRDSYGYTF; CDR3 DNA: TGTGCCAGCAGTCGGGACAGCTATGGCTACACCTTC
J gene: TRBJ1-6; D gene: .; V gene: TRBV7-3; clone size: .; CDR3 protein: CASSLTPRQVNSPLHF; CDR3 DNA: TGTGCCAGCAGCTTAACTCCTCGACAGGTTAATTCACCCCTCCACTTT
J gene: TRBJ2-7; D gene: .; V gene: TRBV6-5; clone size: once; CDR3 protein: CASRLQRSSQYEQYF; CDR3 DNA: TGTGCCAGCAGACTTCAACGGAGTAGTCAGTACGAGCAGTACTTC
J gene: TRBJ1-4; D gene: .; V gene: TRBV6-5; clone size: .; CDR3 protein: CASSYSQGDYEKLFF; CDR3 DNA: TGTGCCAGCAGTTACTCACAGGGTGATTACGAAAAACTGTTTTTT
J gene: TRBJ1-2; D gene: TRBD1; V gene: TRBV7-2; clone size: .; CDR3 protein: CASSLTTGRVNYGYTF; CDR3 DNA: TGTGCCAGCAGCCTTACGACAGGGAGAGTTAACTATGGCTACACCTTC
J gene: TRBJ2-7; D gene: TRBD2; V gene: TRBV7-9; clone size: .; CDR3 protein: CASSLGAGGPGEQYF; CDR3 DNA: TGTGCCAGCAGCTTAGGGGCGGGGGGGCCGGGCGAGCAGTACTTC
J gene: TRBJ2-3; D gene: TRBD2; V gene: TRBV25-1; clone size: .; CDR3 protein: CASSISGGNTDTQYF; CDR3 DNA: TGTGCCAGCAGCATCAGCGGGGGGAACACAGATACGCAGTATTTT
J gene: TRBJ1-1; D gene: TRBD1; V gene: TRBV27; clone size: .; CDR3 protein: CASSLRDRRTEAFF; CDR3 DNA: TGTGCCAGCAGTTTAAGGGACAGACGAACTGAAGCTTTCTTT
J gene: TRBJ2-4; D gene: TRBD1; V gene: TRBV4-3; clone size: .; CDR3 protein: CASSQVTGGKSKNIQYF; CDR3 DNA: TGCGCCAGCAGCCAGGTTACAGGGGGCAAATCCAAAAACATTCAGTACTTC
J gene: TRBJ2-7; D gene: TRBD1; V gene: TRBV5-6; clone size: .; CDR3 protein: CASSQTQGEIYEQYF; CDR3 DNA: TGTGCCAGCAGCCAAACTCAGGGGGAAATCTACGAGCAGTACTTC
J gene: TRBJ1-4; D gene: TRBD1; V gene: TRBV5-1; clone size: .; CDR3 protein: CASRGQGTNEKLFF; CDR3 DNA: TGCGCCAGCAGGGGACAGGGAACTAATGAAAAACTGTTTTTT
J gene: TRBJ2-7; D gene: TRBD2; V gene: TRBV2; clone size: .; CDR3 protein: CAAGEFSYEQYF; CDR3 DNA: TGTGCCGCGGGGGAGTTCTCCTACGAGCAGTACTTC
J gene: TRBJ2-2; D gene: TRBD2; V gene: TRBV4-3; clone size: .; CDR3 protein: CASSQDVVSGGFTGELFF; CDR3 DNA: TGCGCCAGCAGCCAAGATGTTGTTAGCGGGGGGTTTACCGGGGAGCTGTTTTTT
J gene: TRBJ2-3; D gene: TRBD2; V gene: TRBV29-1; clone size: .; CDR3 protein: CSTDGGAADTQYF; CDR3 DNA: TGCAGCACTGACGGGGGGGCGGCAGATACGCAGTATTTT
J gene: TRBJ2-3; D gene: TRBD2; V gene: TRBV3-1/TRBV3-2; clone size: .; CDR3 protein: CASSQRGSGGGDTQYF; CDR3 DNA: TGTGCCAGCAGCCAGCGGGGTAGCGGGGGTGGCGATACGCAGTATTTT
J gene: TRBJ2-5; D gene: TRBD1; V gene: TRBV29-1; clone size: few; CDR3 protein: CSVGWDRGRETQYF; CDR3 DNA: TGCAGCGTTGGATGGGACAGGGGGCGAGAGACCCAGTACTTC
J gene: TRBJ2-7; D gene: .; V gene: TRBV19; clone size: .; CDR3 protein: CASSPRFGGTYEQYF; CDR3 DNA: TGTGCCAGTAGTCCCCGTTTTGGGGGGACCTACGAGCAGTACTTC
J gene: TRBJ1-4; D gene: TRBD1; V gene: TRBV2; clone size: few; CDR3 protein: CASSFRQGRGKLFF; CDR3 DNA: TGTGCCAGCAGTTTTCGACAGGGGAGAGGAAAACTGTTTTTT
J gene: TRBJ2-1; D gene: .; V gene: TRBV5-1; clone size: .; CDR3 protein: CASSLTVSSYNEQFF; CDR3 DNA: TGCGCCAGCAGCTTGACCGTTAGCTCCTACAATGAGCAGTTCTTC
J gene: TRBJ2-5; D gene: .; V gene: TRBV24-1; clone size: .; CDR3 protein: CATSDSVYQETQYF; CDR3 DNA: TGTGCCACCAGCGACTCGGTGTACCAAGAGACCCAGTACTTC
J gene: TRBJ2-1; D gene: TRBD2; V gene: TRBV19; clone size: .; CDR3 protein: CASSSWGSGATQGEQFF; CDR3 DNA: TGTGCCAGTAGTTCCTGGGGTAGCGGGGCCACTCAGGGTGAGCAGTTCTTC
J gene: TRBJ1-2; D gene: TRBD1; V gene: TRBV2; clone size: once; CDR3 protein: CASGGQLSGYTF; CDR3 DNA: TGTGCCAGCGGGGGACAGTTGTCTGGCTACACCTTC
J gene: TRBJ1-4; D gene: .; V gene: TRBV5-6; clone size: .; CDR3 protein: CASGRQASRNEKLFF; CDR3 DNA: TGTGCCAGCGGGCGACAGGCTTCTCGTAATGAAAAACTGTTTTTT
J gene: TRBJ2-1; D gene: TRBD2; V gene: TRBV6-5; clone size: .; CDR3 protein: CASSYSGGAGNEQFF; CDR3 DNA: TGTGCCAGCAGTTACTCTGGGGGAGCGGGGAATGAGCAGTTCTTC
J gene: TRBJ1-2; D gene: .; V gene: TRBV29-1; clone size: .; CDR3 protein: CSVEGLINYGYTF; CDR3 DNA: TGCAGCGTTGAGGGACTGATTAACTATGGCTACACCTTC
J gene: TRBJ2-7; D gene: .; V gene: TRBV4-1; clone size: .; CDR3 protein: CASSQTPMGTPYSYEQYF; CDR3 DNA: TGCGCCAGCAGCCAGACCCCAATGGGGACACCCTACTCCTACGAGCAGTACTTC
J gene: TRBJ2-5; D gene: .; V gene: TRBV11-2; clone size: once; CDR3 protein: CASSLGQQETQYF; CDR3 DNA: TGTGCCAGCAGCTTAGGGCAGCAAGAGACCCAGTACTTC
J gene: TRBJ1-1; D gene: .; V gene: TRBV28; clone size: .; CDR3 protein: CASSLSTGMFAEAFF; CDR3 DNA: TGTGCCAGCAGTTTATCCACAGGGATGTTTGCTGAAGCTTTCTTT
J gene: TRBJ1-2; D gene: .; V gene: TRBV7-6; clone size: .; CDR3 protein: CASSLGGGENGYTF; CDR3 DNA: TGTGCCAGCAGCTTGGGGGGGGGCGAGAATGGCTACACCTTC
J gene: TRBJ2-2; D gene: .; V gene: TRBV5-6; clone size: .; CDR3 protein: CASRLGGNTGELFF; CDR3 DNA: TGTGCCAGCAGACTGGGAGGGAACACCGGGGAGCTGTTTTTT
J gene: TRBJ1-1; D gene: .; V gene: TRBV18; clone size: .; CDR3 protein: CASSERGGNTEAFF; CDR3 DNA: TGTGCCAGCTCAGAACGAGGGGGGAACACTGAAGCTTTCTTT
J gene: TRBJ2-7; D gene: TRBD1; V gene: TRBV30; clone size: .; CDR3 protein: CAWSPGTGYEQYF; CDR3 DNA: TGTGCCTGGAGCCCAGGGACAGGGTACGAGCAGTACTTC
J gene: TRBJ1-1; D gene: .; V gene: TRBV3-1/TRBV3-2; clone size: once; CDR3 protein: CASSRSMGGTEAFF; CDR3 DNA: TGTGCCAGCAGCCGCTCCATGGGGGGTACTGAAGCTTTCTTT
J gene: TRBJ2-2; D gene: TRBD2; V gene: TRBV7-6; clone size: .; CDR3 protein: CASSYPSGGAPGELFF; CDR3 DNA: TGTGCCAGCAGTTATCCTAGCGGGGGGGCCCCCGGGGAGCTGTTTTTT
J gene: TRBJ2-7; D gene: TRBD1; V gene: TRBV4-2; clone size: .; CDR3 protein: CASSQDFRDRGNEQYF; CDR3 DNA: TGTGCCAGCAGCCAAGATTTCCGGGACAGGGGGAACGAGCAGTACTTC
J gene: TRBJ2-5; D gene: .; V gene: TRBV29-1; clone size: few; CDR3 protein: CSVASLGPLFQETQYF; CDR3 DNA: TGCAGCGTTGCGAGCCTGGGCCCCCTCTTCCAAGAGACCCAGTACTTC
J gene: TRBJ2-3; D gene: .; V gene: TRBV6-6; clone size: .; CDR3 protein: CASSYYRFLIKYF; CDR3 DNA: TGTGCCAGCAGTTACTACAGATTTCTTATAAAGTATTTT
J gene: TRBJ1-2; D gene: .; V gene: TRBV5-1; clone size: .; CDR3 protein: CASSSRPRGSGGYTF; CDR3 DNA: TGCGCCAGCAGCTCGCGCCCCAGGGGCTCGGGGGGCTACACCTTC
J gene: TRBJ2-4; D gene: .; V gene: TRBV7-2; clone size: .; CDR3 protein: CASSPARRPGNIQYF; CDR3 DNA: TGTGCCAGCAGCCCCGCTAGACGGCCGGGAAACATTCAGTACTTC
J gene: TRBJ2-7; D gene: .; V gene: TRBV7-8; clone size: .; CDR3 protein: CASKGSDNPYEQYF; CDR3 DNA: TGTGCCAGCAAAGGTTCGGACAACCCCTACGAGCAGTACTTC
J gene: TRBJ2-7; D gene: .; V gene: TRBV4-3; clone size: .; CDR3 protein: CASSQDRNSYEQYF; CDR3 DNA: TGCGCCAGCAGCCAAGATAGAAACAGCTACGAGCAGTACTTC
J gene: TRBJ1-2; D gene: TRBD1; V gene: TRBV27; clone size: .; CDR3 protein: CASRETGNYGYTF; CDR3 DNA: TGTGCCAGCAGGGAGACAGGGAACTATGGCTACACCTTC
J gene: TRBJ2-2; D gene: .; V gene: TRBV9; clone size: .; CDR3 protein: CASSARDRPNTGELFF; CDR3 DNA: TGTGCCAGCAGCGCGAGAGACAGGCCGAACACCGGGGAGCTGTTTTTT
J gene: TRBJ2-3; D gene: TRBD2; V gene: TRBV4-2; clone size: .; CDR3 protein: CASSPRRGDRTDTQYF; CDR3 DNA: TGTGCCAGCAGCCCTCGGCGGGGGGATAGGACAGATACGCAGTATTTT